This TCR beta chain was documented in a study of identical twins listed by TCRdb under 2016. Study-level background: The study deep-sequenced TCR alpha and beta repertoires from monozygotic twins, unrelated adults of various ages and cord blood to test whether fetal clonotypes persist. To rule out contamination, the twin experiments were replicated at different times with different library preparation protocols.

The paper as a whole reports these results and caveats: The excess sharing between twins in beta out-of-frame sequences was weaker because fewer shared sequences reduced the signal-to-noise ratio. In monozygotic twins, out-of-frame TCR alpha sharing was systematically underestimated by recombination models, although the models agreed with sharing between unrelated individuals. Because the same donors could not be followed over many years, the conclusions relied on cross-sectional statistical analysis. Zero-insertion analyses could be partly confounded by invariant T cells such as MAIT and iNKT, though diverse VJ usage argued against such confounding for most clonotypes. Fewer insertions were carried by abundant cord blood beta clonotypes, a similar but weaker trend appeared in young adult naive repertoires, and no such trend appeared in memory repertoires. Compared with coincidental sharing between unrelated individuals, out-of-frame TCR alpha sequences shared between twins showed an excess of sequences with low generation probability.

This clonotype has just a few counts. Its binding antigen is unknown. One base away there is no much larger clone; base qualities are not given. The library was prepared using 5' RACE. Sequencing relied on an Illumina HiSeq 2000. Template switching introduced a universal primer binding site; the final cDNA contained a unique molecular identifier, enabling accurate counting of TCR cDNA molecules. Specific primers in the conserved constant-segment region were used to synthesize first-strand cDNA for TCR alpha and beta chains. Each cDNA library was double barcoded, with a SMART-Mk sample barcode plus Illumina barcodes, to control for contamination. TruSeq adapter sequences along with Illumina sample barcodes were introduced in two successive PCR steps. Sequencing of the TCR alpha and beta cDNA libraries was done on the Illumina HiSeq platform using custom primers. The study's processing was this. Raw reads were processed with MiGEC to extract unique molecular identifiers, and MiXCR was used to determine CDR3 positions. For each individual, recombination models were inferred using an EM algorithm with the repgenHMM and IGoR tools. Shared clonotypes were analyzed with the tcR package in R, and sharing was normalized by the product of cloneset sizes. Out-of-frame nonproductive sequences were analyzed to study raw recombination free of thymic and clonal selection effects. TCRdb applied fastp at Q25 and MiXCR to the public reads, then kept only in-frame beta chains. Duplicate CDR3 protein sequences are folded into a single record with the most common DNA and genes. The V and J calls were not made by the authors but by TCRdb's processing. The sample data list 400,000 to 600,000 distinct CDR3 sequences, and around 20% of these were observed just once. The top ten clonotypes cover about 0.48% of the sample.

Only healthy Caucasian donors were included. The twin cohort consisted of three pairs of female monozygotic twins, all aged about 18 to 29 years. Positive isolation kits from Invitrogen were used to isolate CD4+ and CD8+ T cell populations. The germline V end is reduced by 0 bases and the J end by 3 bases; junction bases left unmatched: 3. The CDR3 has 15 amino acids, counting the end cysteine and phenylalanine. Only the CDR3 region is kept as DNA, spanning 45 bases read in frame from base 1. The germline V gene encodes CDR1 SGHRS and CDR2 YFSETQ. These data were also reused for a study on yellow fever vaccine responses in identical twins. The second study's paper adds: The T cell response to vaccination in identical twins was reported by the authors to appear partly convergent and partly personalized. The study precisely tracked vaccine-responding T cell clones in identical twins.

The specimen sequenced was CD4+ T cells sorted from blood. The clonotype comes from a woman younger than 35 in good health. Recombination connected TRBV5-1 to TRBJ2-3; 8 junctional bases match TRBD1. The CDR3 region reads CASSLEGQGTDTQYF. The nucleotide sequence is given as TGCGCCAGCAGCTTGGAAGGACAGGGTACAGATACGCAGTATTTT.